This TCR beta chain was identified in a study of shared clonotypes between healthy human individuals. Only in-frame clones appear in the TCRdb table, and some are missing; sequencing was by immunoSEQ multiplex PCR. This sample has about 2.4 million clones, with around 94% found just once. Germline V lookup: CDR1 MNHNS, CDR2 SASEGT. The V and J ends lost 3 bases and 5 bases respectively, with 10 bases between them. The CDR3 is made up of 13 amino acids. The chain joins TRBV6-1 to TRBJ1-2; unclear D gene. Sequencing was performed on naive CD4+ T cells sorted from blood. Subset specified: CD45RA+ positively selected. The sequence was collected from a man younger than 30 in good health. The chain's CDR3 is CASSDLRVYGYTF. The CDR3 DNA sequence: TGTGCCAGCAGTGACCTGAGGGTGTATGGCTACACCTTC.